Below, 8 T cell receptor beta chains from the same sample are listed, as sequenced in a study of shared clonotypes between healthy human individuals. Libraries were prepared by immunoSEQ multiplex PCR; TCRdb keeps only in-frame clonotypes and omits some of them. The sample records roughly 2.5 million clones, around 94% being singletons. The sample was naive CD4+ T cells sorted from blood. Stated subset: CD45RA+ positively selected. The source of these receptors is a man aged 18-30 years in good health.

With regard to this clone: In the same sample, other DNA sequences code for this CDR3. J is TRBJ1-4 and V is TRBV28; no definite D call. V lost 5 bases, J lost 5 bases, and 12 bases lay in between. The CDR3 runs to 14 residues. CDR1 is MDHEN, CDR2 SYDVKM, per germline. CDR3 DNA: TGTGCCAGCAGTCCCTCGCCCTTGAATGAAAAACTGTTTTTT. Its protein product is CASSPSPLNEKLFF.

This rearrangement joins TRBV27 to TRBJ2-1, with 7 bases lining up with TRBD2. J lost 4 bases, V lost 0 bases, and 24 bases had no gene match. The CDR3 spans 22 residues. CDR1 is MNHEY, CDR2 SMNVEV, per germline (reference sequence). CDR3 DNA sequence: TGTGCCAGCAGTTTATCAACTGGACGGGGGTCCCTCTGGACTAGTTCTTACAATGAGCAGTTCTTC. Amino acid sequence: CASSLSTGRGSLWTSSYNEQFF.

V gene TRBV5-8 combines with J gene TRBJ2-7; D is perhaps TRBD1 (6 bases). The CDR3 is 14 amino acids. Germline CDR1 reads SGHTS; CDR2 reads YDEGEE. V was trimmed by 6 bases and J by 0 bases, leaving 13 bases between them. The CDR3 nucleotides read TGTGCCAGCAACCGACAGGCTAGCTCCTACGAGCAGTACTTC. As protein: CASNRQASSYEQYF.

This chain connects TRBV30 to TRBJ1-6, with D unclear. The CDR3 has 18 amino acids. The V and J ends lost 0 bases and 6 bases respectively, with 21 bases between them. Per germline, CDR1 GTSNPN and CDR2 SVGIG (reference sequence). The CDR3 nucleotides read TGTGCCTGGAGTGTATTTAAGGGTGGGCAGGCGGTTAATTCACCCCTCCACTTT. Residues: CAWSVFKGGQAVNSPLHF.

The chain combines TRBV28 with TRBJ1-3; D ambiguous. Germline V gene data show CDR1 as MDHEN and CDR2 as SYDVKM. This CDR3 has 13 residues. The V end was cut by 4 bases, the J end by 4 bases, with 8 bases between. CDR3 DNA sequence: TGTGCCAGCAGTTCCCCCAGCGGAAACACCATATATTTT. Translating gives CASSSPSGNTIYF. The full variable domain, rest sourced from reference TRBV28 and TRBJ1-3, is DVKVTQSSRYLVKRTGEKVFLECVQDMDHENMFWYRQDPGLGLRLIYFSYDVKMKEKGDIPEGYSVSREKKERFSLILESASTNQTSMYLCASSSPSGNTIYFGEGSWLTVV.

V is TRBV7-9 and J is TRBJ2-7; possibly TRBD1 for D (6 bases). Trimming stripped 2 bases from V and 2 bases from J, with 10 bases between. The CDR3 spans 14 residues. From germline, CDR1 is SEHNR and CDR2 FQNEAQ (reference sequence). CDR3: CASSLQQGPYEQYF. The CDR3 bases are TGTGCCAGCAGCTTACAGCAGGGGCCCTACGAGCAGTACTTC.

This chain connects TRBV15 to TRBJ1-5; weak D call: TRBD1 (6 bases). CDR1 and CDR2 (germline): LNHNV, YYDKDF (reference sequence). The CDR3 covers 16 residues. V dropped 8 bases and J dropped 7 bases, with 24 bases sitting between them. CDR3 region: CATGPNPGERRQPQHF. In DNA form, the CDR3 reads TGTGCCACCGGACCCAACCCAGGGGAGCGACGGCAGCCCCAGCATTTT.

The J gene is TRBJ2-2, the V gene TRBV5-1; maybe TRBD2 (5 bases). The CDR3 has 16 amino acids. CDR1 and CDR2 from the germline V gene are SGHRS and YFSETQ. V lost 2 bases and J 0 bases, leaving 11 bases between the germline ends. CDR3 sequence (DNA): TGCGCCAGCAGCTTTCAACGGGGAACGAACACCGGGGAGCTGTTTTTT. It yields the protein CASSFQRGTNTGELFF.